The entry below describes one T cell receptor (beta chain). The V gene's germline CDR1 is SGHTA and CDR2 FQGTGA. CDR3 size: 16 residues. V was clipped by 2 bases and J by 2 bases, with 12 bases between them. These data belong to a study of cytomegalovirus exposure and HLA in healthy donors. Study context: As released early, the data held 70 million to 95 million unique TCRs from HLA-typed donors. The Caucasian-associated ancestry cluster held over 65% of around 380 genotyped donors.

Primers: 60 Vbeta forward and 13 Jbeta reverse. Sequencing was performed with immunoSEQ multiplex PCR; in TCRdb, only in-frame clones are kept and a portion is missing. The table lists roughly 150,000 clones, around 80% of them singletons. V is TRBV7-3 and J is TRBJ2-2, with D possibly being TRBD2 (6 bases). Sequencing used PBMCs. This clonotype was sampled from a male donor in good health and CMV-seronegative. CDR3 amino acids: CASSLRGGTNTGELFF. CDR3 DNA: TGTGCCAGCAGCTTACGAGGCGGGACTAACACCGGGGAGCTGTTTTTT.